This record looks at one T cell receptor (beta chain) sequence and its context. The source of the sample is a study of blood T cell repertoires in COVID-19. Study summary: Samples taken during acute and convalescent COVID-19 were collected in the United States, Italy and Spain.

As handled by the study authors: Reference gene primer amplification gave estimated nucleated cell counts. The data were produced by immunoSEQ multiplex PCR, yet TCRdb's version contains in-frame clones alone and is incomplete. The D gene and trimming were derived from the DNA, and the V and J assignments and clone size from that table. The table includes about 120,000 clones, 78% detected once. This CDR3 has 15 amino acids. The germline V gene encodes CDR1 LGHNA and CDR2 YSLEER. V was clipped by 4 bases and J by 7 bases; unmatched bases: 5. The sequenced sample was peripheral blood. The V call is TRBV4-3, the J call TRBJ2-2; TRBD2 matches at 11 bases. This TCR was sampled from a man in his 70s with acute or convalescent COVID-19. CDR3 protein: CASSPSGGKDGELFF. The CDR3 nucleotides read TGCGCCAGCAGCCCTAGCGGGGGGAAGGACGGGGAGCTGTTTTTT.